The clone carrying this TCR beta chain was seen only a few times. Germline V CDR1 and CDR2: SGHRS, YFSETQ. CDR3 size: 15 residues. V gave up 5 bases and J gave up 0 bases, with 12 bases separating them. Clones were sequenced by immunoSEQ multiplex PCR, and TCRdb holds only the in-frame ones, with some missing. Of 200,000 to 300,000 clones detected, about 68% appear once; the ten largest clones hold over 3%. The data stem from a study of blood T cell repertoires in COVID-19. About the research overall: Both acute and convalescent COVID-19 samples were obtained from the United States, Italy and Spain.

V is TRBV5-1 and J is TRBJ2-1; D is possibly TRBD2 (5 bases). The TCR comes from a woman of 80 years or more with acute or convalescent COVID-19. Sequencing was done on a sample of peripheral blood. The CDR3, as DNA: TGCGCCAGCAGTTCTGAGGGAAACTCCTACAATGAGCAGTTCTTC. Encoded protein: CASSSEGNSYNEQFF.